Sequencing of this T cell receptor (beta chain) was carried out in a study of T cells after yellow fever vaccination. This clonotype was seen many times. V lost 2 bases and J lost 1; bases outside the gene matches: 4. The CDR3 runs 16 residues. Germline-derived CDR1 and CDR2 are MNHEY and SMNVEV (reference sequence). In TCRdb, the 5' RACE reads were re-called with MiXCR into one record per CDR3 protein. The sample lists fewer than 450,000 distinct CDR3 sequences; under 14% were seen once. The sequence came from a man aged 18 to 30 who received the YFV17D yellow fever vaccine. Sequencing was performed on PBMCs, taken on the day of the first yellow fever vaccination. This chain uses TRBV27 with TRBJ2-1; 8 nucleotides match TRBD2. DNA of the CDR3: TGTGCCAGCAGTTTACGGCGGGGGGATTCCTACAATGAGCAGTTCTTC. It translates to CASSLRRGDSYNEQFF.